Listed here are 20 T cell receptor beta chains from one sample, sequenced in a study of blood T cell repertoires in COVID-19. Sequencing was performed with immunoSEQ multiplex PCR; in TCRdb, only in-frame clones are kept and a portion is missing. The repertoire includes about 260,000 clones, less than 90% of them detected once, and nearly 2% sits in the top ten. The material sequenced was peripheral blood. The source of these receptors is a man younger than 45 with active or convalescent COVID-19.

The CDR3 region is CASSTSTSAYEQYF. DNA for the CDR3: TGTGCCAGCAGCACTAGCACTAGCGCATACGAGCAGTACTTC. The chain carries TRBV5-5 and TRBJ2-7; 7 nucleotides line up with TRBD2. J gave up 4 bases and V 4 bases, and 8 bases lay outside the gene matches. CDR1 is SGHKS and CDR2 is YYEKEE in the germline V gene (reference sequence). The CDR3 runs 14 residues.

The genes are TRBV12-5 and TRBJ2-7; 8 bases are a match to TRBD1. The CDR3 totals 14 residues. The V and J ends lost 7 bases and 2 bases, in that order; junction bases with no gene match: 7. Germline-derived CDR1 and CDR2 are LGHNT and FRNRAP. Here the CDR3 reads CASAWGTGAYEQYF. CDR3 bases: TGTGCTAGTGCCTGGGGGACAGGAGCCTACGAGCAGTACTTC.

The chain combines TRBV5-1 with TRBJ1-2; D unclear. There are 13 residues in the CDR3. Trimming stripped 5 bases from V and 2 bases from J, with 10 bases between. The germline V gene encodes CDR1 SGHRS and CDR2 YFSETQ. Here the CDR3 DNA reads TGCGCCAGCAGTCGATCTGAGAACTATGGCTACACCTTC. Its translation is CASSRSENYGYTF.

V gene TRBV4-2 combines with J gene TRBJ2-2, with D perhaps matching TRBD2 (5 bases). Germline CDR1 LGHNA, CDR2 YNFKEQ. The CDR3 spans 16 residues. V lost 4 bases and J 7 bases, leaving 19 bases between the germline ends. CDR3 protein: CASSPQPRLEGGELFF. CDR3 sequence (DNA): TGTGCCAGCAGCCCCCAACCGAGGCTAGAGGGCGGGGAGCTGTTTTTT.

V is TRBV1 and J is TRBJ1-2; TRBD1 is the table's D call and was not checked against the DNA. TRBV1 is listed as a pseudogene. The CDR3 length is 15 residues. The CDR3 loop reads CTSSQGRGLFYGYTF. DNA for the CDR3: TGCACCAGCAGCCAAGGTAGGGGGCTATTCTATGGCTACACCTTC.

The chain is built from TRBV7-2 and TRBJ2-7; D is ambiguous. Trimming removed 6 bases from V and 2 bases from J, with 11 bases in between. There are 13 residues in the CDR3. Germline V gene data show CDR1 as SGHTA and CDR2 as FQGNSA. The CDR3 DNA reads TGTGCCAGCAGATTGACTGGCACCTACGAGCAGTACTTC. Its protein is CASRLTGTYEQYF.

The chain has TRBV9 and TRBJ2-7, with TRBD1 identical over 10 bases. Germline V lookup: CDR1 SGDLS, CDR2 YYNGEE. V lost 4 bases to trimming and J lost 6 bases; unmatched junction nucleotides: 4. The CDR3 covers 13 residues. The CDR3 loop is CASSFRTGGEQYF. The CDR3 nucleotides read TGTGCCAGCAGCTTCCGGACAGGGGGCGAGCAGTACTTC.

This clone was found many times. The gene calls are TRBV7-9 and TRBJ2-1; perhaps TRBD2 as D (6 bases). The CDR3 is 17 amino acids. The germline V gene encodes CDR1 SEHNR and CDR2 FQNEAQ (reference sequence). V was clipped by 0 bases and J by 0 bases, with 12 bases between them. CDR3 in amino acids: CASSLARGESSYNEQFF. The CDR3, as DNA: TGTGCCAGCAGCTTAGCGCGCGGGGAAAGCTCCTACAATGAGCAGTTCTTC.

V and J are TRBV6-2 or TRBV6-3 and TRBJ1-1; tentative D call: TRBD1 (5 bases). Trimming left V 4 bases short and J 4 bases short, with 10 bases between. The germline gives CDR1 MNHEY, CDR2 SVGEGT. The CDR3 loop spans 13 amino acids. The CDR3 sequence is CASSFQGSTEAFF. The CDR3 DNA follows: TGTGCCAGCAGTTTCCAGGGTAGCACTGAAGCTTTCTTT.

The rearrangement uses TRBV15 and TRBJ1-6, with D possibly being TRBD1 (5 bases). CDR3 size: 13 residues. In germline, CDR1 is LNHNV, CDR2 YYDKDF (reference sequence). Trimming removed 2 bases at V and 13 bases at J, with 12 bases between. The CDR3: CATSRKTDTPLHF. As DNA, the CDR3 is TGTGCCACCAGCAGAAAGACGGACACCCCCCTCCACTTT. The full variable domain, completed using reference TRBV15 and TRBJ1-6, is DAMVIQNPRYQVTQFGKPVTLSCSQTLNHNVMYWYQQKSSQAPKLLFHYYDKDFNNEADTPDNFQSRRPNTSFCFLDIRSPGLGDTAMYLCATSRKTDTPLHFGNGTRLTVT.

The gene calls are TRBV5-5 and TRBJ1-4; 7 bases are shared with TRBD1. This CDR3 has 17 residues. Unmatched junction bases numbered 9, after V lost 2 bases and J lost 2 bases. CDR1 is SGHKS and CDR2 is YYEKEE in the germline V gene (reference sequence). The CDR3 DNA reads TGTGCCAGCAGCTTACGACAGGGCGGGCAGACTAATGAAAAACTGTTTTTT. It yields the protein CASSLRQGGQTNEKLFF.

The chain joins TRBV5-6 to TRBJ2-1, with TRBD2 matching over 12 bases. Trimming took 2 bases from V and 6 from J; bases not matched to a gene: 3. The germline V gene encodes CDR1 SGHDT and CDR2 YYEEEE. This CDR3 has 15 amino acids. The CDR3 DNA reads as TGTGCCAGCAGCTTAGGGGGACTAGCGGGCAATGAGCAGTTCTTC. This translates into CASSLGGLAGNEQFF.

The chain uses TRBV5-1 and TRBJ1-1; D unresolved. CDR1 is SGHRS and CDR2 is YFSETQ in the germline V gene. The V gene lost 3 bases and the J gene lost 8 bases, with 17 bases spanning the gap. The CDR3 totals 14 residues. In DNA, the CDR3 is TGCGCCAGCAGCTCCCGGGTAGACGGTCTCGAAGCTTTCTTT. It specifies CASSSRVDGLEAFF.

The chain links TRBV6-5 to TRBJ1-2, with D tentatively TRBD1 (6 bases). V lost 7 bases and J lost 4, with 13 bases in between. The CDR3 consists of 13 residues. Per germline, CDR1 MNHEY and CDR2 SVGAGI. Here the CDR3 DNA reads TGTGCCAGCAAGGGGGACGATCCCTATGGCTACACCTTC. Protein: CASKGDDPYGYTF.

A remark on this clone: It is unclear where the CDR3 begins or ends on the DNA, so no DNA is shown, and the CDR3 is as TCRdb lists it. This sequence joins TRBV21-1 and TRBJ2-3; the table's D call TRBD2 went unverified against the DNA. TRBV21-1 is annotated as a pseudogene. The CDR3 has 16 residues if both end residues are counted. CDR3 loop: CASSNVAGGTTDTQYF.

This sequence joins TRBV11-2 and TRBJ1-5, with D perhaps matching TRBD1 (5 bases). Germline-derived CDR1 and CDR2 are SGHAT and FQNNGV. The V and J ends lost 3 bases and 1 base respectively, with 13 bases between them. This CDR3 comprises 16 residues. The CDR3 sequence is CASSFDGGMSNQPQHF. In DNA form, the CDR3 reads TGTGCCAGCAGCTTCGACGGGGGAATGAGCAATCAGCCCCAGCATTTT.

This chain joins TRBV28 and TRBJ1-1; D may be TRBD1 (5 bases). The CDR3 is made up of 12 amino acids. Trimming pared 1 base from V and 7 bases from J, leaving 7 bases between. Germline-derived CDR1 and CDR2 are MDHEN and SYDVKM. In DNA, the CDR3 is TGTGCCAGCAGTTTATCAGGGCTTGAAGCTTTCTTT. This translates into CASSLSGLEAFF. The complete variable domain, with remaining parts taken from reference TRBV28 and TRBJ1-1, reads DVKVTQSSRYLVKRTGEKVFLECVQDMDHENMFWYRQDPGLGLRLIYFSYDVKMKEKGDIPEGYSVSREKKERFSLILESASTNQTSMYLCASSLSGLEAFFGQGTRLTVV.

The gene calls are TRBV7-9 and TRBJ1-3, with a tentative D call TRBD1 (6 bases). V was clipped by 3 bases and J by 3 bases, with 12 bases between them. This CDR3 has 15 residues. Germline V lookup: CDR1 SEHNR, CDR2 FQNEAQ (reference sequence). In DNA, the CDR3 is TGTGCCAGCAGCTTCGACAGGTTCGGTGGAAACACCATATATTTT. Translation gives CASSFDRFGGNTIYF.

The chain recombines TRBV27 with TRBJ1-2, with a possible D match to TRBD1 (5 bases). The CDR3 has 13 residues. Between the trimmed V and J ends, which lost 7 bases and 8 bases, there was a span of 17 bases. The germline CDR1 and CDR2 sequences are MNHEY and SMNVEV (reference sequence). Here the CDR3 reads CASTGTPGSGYTF. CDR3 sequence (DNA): TGTGCCAGCACCGGGACTCCTGGGAGCGGCTACACCTTC.

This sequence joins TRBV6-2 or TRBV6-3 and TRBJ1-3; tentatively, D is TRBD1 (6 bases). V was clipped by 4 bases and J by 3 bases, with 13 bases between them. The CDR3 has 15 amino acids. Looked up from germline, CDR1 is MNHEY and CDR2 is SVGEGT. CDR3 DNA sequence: TGTGCCAGCAGTTCGGGACATACCTTTGGAAACACCATATATTTT. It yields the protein CASSSGHTFGNTIYF.